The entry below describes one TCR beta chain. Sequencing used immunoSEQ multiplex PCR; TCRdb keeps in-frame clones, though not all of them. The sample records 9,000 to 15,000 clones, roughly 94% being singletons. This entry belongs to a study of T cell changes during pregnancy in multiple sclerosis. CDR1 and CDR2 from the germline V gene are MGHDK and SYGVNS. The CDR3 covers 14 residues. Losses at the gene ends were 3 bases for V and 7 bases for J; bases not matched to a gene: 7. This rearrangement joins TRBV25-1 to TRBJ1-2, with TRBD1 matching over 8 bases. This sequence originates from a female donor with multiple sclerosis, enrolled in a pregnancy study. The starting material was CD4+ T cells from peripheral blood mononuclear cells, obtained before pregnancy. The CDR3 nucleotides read TGTGCCAGCAGTGATAGTGGCAGGGGGCTTGGCTACACCTTC. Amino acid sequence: CASSDSGRGLGYTF.